This T cell receptor beta chain was retrieved from a study of Tregs in tolerant kidney transplant recipients (dated 2019 in TCRdb). Context from the whole study: Other Treg samples came from an approximately three-day mixed lymphocyte reaction with belatacept, some followed by an approximately 5-day donor restimulation, before sorting recipient CD4+CD25+CD127- cells. In a few healthy controls, several methods of expanding Tregs specific for an allogeneic donor were compared by TCRbeta repertoire sequencing. TCRbeta sequencing was used in the study to identify donor-specific regulatory T cells before combined kidney and bone marrow transplantation, and the identified cells were then tracked after transplant. Antibodies distinguished recipient from donor cells when sorting primary belatacept mixed lymphocyte reaction cultures. The research as a whole found: Expanding Tregs with activated donor B cells appeared to identify the most biologically relevant and donor-specific TCRbeta repertoire. Because only a small number of patients were included, the study had limitations, and the results will need to be validated in larger populations as well as under other immunosuppression protocols. Biological reproducibility was not directly assessed, although technical replication error appeared to be minimal.

For this clone: This receptor's antigen is unknown. No qualities accompany the bases; no much larger clone lies one base away.

Genomic DNA was extracted from sorted cells with the QIAGEN DNeasy Blood and Tissue Kit for TCRbeta CDR3 sequencing. Through immunoSEQ, high-throughput TCRbeta CDR3 sequencing was done commercially, including PCR amplification with internal controls and bias correction. Per the authors' processing: Unique productive TCRbeta sequences were defined by CDR3 nucleotide sequence where primers matched, and otherwise by CDR3 amino acid sequence together with Vbeta and Jbeta genes. A sequence counted as donor-reactive if, in CFSE-low cells, the sequence had a frequency of at least 0.01% and was expanded at least 5-fold compared with unstimulated cells. Jensen-Shannon divergence, calculated on the top 100 TCRbeta sequences ranked by frequency, was used to quantify repertoire divergence. For any sample with multiple sequencing runs, sorting error was corrected in each run separately before the runs were pooled. In TCRdb, the immuneACCESS table is reduced to in-frame sequences with V and J assigned. These tables do not hold every clone; where another copy was compared, an unresolved V gene accounts for under half, and the others remain unexplained. That table furnishes V, J and clone size, whereas the DNA furnished D and trimming. This sample comprises about 44,000 clones, nearly 97% of them detected only once. The ten largest clonotypes hold 0.37% of the sample.

Healthy control blood was obtained either as purchased buffy coats or from healthy volunteers. Healthy control blood was processed to PBMCs by Ficoll density gradient and cryopreserved, and patient PBMCs were collected before and after transplant. CDR1 and CDR2 were assigned from the germline V gene as SGHRS and YFSETQ. The CDR3 runs 16 amino acids, cysteine and phenylalanine included. Only CDR3 DNA is held: 48 bases, read in frame from base 1. Trimming accounts for 4 bases at V and 5 bases at J, while the number of junction bases matched to no gene is 5. The chain is encoded by TRBV5-1 joined to TRBJ2-2, with 13 bases matching TRBD2. Sequencing was carried out using Tregs from blood cultured with allogeneic cells. The receptor's source is a human donor in good health. The CDR3 here reads CASSIRTSGGTGELFF. The nucleotides read TGCGCCAGCAGCATAAGGACTAGCGGGGGAACCGGGGAGCTGTTTTTT.